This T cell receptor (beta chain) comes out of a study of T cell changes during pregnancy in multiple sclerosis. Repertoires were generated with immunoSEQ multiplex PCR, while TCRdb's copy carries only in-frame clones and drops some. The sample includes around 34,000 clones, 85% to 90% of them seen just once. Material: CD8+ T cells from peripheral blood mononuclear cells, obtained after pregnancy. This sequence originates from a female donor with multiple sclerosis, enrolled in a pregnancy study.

CDR3 coding DNA: TGTGCCAGTAGAGTTAGCATAGTGAACACTGAAGCTTTCTTT. Its translation: CASRVSIVNTEAFF. This rearrangement joins TRBV19 to TRBJ1-1; D call uncertain. Trimming stripped 6 bases from V and 0 bases from J, with 11 bases between. The CDR3 runs to 14 residues. Germline CDR1 reads LNHDA; CDR2 reads SQIVND (reference sequence). The variable domain in full, completed from reference TRBV19 and TRBJ1-1, reads DGGITQSPKYLFRKEGQNVTLSCEQNLNHDAMYWYRQDPGQGLRLIYYSQIVNDFQKGDIAEGYSVSREKKESFPLTVTSAQKNPTAFYLCASRVSIVNTEAFFGQGTRLTVV.